These T cell receptor beta chains were read from a single sample in a study of blood T cell repertoires in COVID-19. Clones were sequenced by immunoSEQ multiplex PCR, and TCRdb holds only the in-frame ones, with some missing. In the table there are 210,000 or so clones, approximately 80% of which are singletons. Sequencing was carried out using PBMCs or T cells enriched from blood (not recorded which). These receptors were taken from a man between 60 and 75 years old who had recovered from COVID-19. Both conserved end residues are part of each CDR3. Each record gives: clone size, V gene, J gene, D gene, CDR3 protein, CDR3 DNA. The D gene is left open where the match is weak. Size is omitted from some rows. Given values are once, few, many or a class for expanded clones.

>once|TRBV5-1|TRBJ2-3|TRBD1
CASSLVGTEDTDTQYF
TGCGCCAGCAGCTTAGTTGGGACAGAGGACACAGATACGCAGTATTTT
>NA|TRBV2|TRBJ2-7|NA
CASSVPPQGYYEQYF
TGTGCCAGCAGTGTCCCCCCTCAGGGATACTACGAGCAGTACTTC
>once|TRBV2|TRBJ2-5|TRBD1
CASISGQGRETQYF
TGTGCCAGCATTTCGGGACAGGGGAGGGAGACCCAGTACTTC
>NA|TRBV14|TRBJ1-4|NA
CASSQGSRGNEKLFF
TGTGCCAGCAGCCAAGGTAGCAGGGGTAATGAAAAACTGTTTTTT
>NA|TRBV4-1|TRBJ1-3|NA
CASSQDLVPEGRSGNTIYF
TGCGCCAGCAGCCAAGATCTCGTCCCTGAGGGAAGATCTGGAAACACCATATATTTT
>few|TRBV19|TRBJ2-2|NA
CASSMWETGELFF
TGTGCCAGTAGTATGTGGGAGACCGGGGAGCTGTTTTTT
>NA|TRBV6-9|TRBJ2-5|TRBD1
CAARGGTGQETQYF
TGTGCCGCGCGAGGGGGGACAGGACAAGAGACCCAGTACTTC
>NA|TRBV11-2|TRBJ2-3|NA
CASSLVVGAPSTDTQYF
TGTGCCAGCAGCTTAGTAGTGGGAGCGCCTAGCACAGATACGCAGTATTTT
>NA|TRBV4-1|TRBJ1-2|NA
CASSQDWKGLGDYGYTF
TGCGCCAGCAGCCAAGATTGGAAGGGGCTTGGGGACTATGGCTACACCTTC
>NA|TRBV6-5|TRBJ1-2|NA
CASSKTGRLYGYTF
TGTGCCAGCAGCAAAACGGGAAGGCTCTATGGCTACACCTTC
>NA|TRBV25-1|TRBJ2-3|NA
CASSIPGGGTDTQYF
TGTGCCAGCAGTATCCCAGGAGGGGGCACAGATACGCAGTATTTT
>NA|TRBV2|TRBJ1-1|NA
CASGEGVYTEAFF
TGTGCCAGCGGGGAGGGGGTGTACACTGAAGCTTTCTTT
>NA|TRBV19|TRBJ1-5|TRBD1
CASRDRGRLGLLWNQPQHF
TGTGCCAGCCGGGACAGGGGGCGATTGGGACTCCTTTGGAATCAGCCCCAGCATTTT
>NA|TRBV11-3|TRBJ2-2|NA
CASSPRKSTGELFF
TGTGCCAGCAGCCCCCGCAAGAGCACCGGGGAGCTGTTTTTT
>once|TRBV10-3|TRBJ1-4|NA
CAISESMVAETVNEKLFF
TGTGCCATCAGTGAGTCGATGGTCGCCGAGACAGTAAATGAAAAACTGTTTTTT
>NA|TRBV6-6|TRBJ1-5|NA
CASSSRGNQPQHF
TGTGCCAGCAGCTCCAGGGGCAATCAGCCCCAGCATTTT
>NA|TRBV11-3|TRBJ2-7|TRBD2
CASSPLGTSGGGYEQYF
TGTGCCAGCAGCCCCCTGGGGACTAGCGGGGGGGGCTACGAGCAGTACTTC
>NA|TRBV7-2|TRBJ2-7|TRBD2
CASSLVLAGTYEQYF
TGTGCCAGCAGCTTAGTCCTAGCGGGGACTTACGAGCAGTACTTC
>NA|TRBV18|TRBJ2-7|TRBD1
CASSPGQEFHEQYF
TGTGCCAGCTCGCCGGGACAGGAATTCCACGAGCAGTACTTC
>NA|TRBV27|TRBJ1-2|TRBD1
CASSLALGQGFNGYTF
TGTGCCAGCAGTTTAGCTTTGGGACAGGGTTTCAATGGCTACACCTTC
>NA|TRBV6-2/TRBV6-3|TRBJ2-6|NA
CASSDGGAFLSGANVLTF
TGTGCCAGCAGCGATGGGGGGGCCTTTCTTTCTGGGGCCAACGTCCTGACTTTC
>NA|TRBV18|TRBJ1-1|TRBD1
CASSPTQGGTEAFF
TGTGCCAGCTCACCGACACAGGGGGGCACTGAAGCTTTCTTT
>NA|TRBV4-1|TRBJ2-1|TRBD2
CASSQEGGDNEQFF
TGCGCCAGCAGCCAAGAGGGAGGGGACAATGAGCAGTTCTTC
>NA|TRBV5-8|TRBJ1-5|NA
CASSLGEARSQHF
TGTGCCAGCAGCTTGGGAGAAGCGAGGTCCCAGCATTTT
>NA|TRBV27|TRBJ1-5|NA
CASSFRGGNQPQHF
TGTGCCAGCAGTTTCAGGGGTGGCAATCAGCCCCAGCATTTT
>NA|TRBV12-3/TRBV12-4|TRBJ2-5|TRBD1
CASSYGTEETQYF
TGTGCCAGCAGTTACGGGACAGAAGAGACCCAGTACTTC
>NA|TRBV14|TRBJ1-2|TRBD1
CASSSPAGQGRIGYTF
TGTGCCAGCAGCTCCCCAGCAGGACAGGGGAGGATTGGCTACACCTTC
>NA|TRBV2|TRBJ2-1|NA
CASSATGPAGNEQFF
TGTGCCAGCAGTGCAACCGGGCCCGCGGGGAATGAGCAGTTCTTC
>NA|TRBV18|TRBJ1-1|NA
CASSREGEQEAFF
TGTGCCAGCTCACGAGAAGGCGAACAGGAAGCTTTCTTT
>NA|TRBV24-1|TRBJ2-2|NA
CATSEAWRGGELFF
TGTGCCACCAGTGAAGCCTGGCGGGGCGGGGAGCTGTTTTTT
>NA|TRBV18|TRBJ1-2|TRBD1
CASSPSTGVPYGYTF
TGTGCCAGCTCACCCTCGACAGGGGTCCCCTATGGCTACACCTTC
>NA|TRBV19|TRBJ1-1|NA
CASKTGNRNTEAFF
TGTGCCAGTAAAACGGGAAATCGGAACACTGAAGCTTTCTTT
>NA|TRBV6-5|TRBJ1-5|TRBD1
CASRPGQGINQPQHF
TGTGCCAGCAGACCGGGACAGGGGATAAATCAGCCCCAGCATTTT
>NA|TRBV5-1|TRBJ1-1|NA
CASSLGGMNTEAFF
TGCGCCAGCTCCTTGGGGGGCATGAACACTGAAGCTTTCTTT
>NA|TRBV21-1|TRBJ1-1|NA
CASSYRGRTRAFF
TGTGCCAGCAGCTACAGGGGGCGAACTCGAGCTTTCTTT
>NA|TRBV19|TRBJ1-5|NA
CATGPQVGPQHF
TGTGCTACAGGGCCTCAAGTCGGTCCCCAGCATTTT
>NA|TRBV19|TRBJ1-1|NA
CASSISRNTEAFF
TGTGCCAGTAGTATAAGTAGGAACACTGAAGCTTTCTTT
>NA|TRBV3-1/TRBV3-2|TRBJ1-3|TRBD1
CASSQDPTGGSSGNTIYF
TGTGCCAGCAGCCAAGACCCGACAGGGGGCAGCTCTGGAAACACCATATATTTT
>NA|TRBV5-8|TRBJ1-2|TRBD1
CASSPDRGRAHYGYTF
TGTGCCAGCAGCCCCGACAGGGGAAGGGCACACTATGGCTACACCTTC
>NA|TRBV5-1|TRBJ1-4|NA
CASSFDSPNEKLFF
TGCGCCAGCAGCTTTGACAGTCCTAATGAAAAACTGTTTTTT
>NA|TRBV10-3|TRBJ1-1|TRBD1
CAISELDRGNTEAFF
TGTGCCATCAGTGAGTTAGACAGGGGGAACACTGAAGCTTTCTTT
>medium-sized|TRBV24-1|TRBJ2-1|TRBD2
CATSGAGYNEQFF
TGTGCCACCAGTGGAGCGGGGTACAATGAGCAGTTCTTC
>NA|TRBV27|TRBJ2-5|NA
CASSFQQGRTQYF
TGTGCCAGCAGTTTTCAGCAGGGCCGGACCCAGTACTTC
>once|TRBV19|TRBJ1-3|TRBD1
CASSTRTGGGNTIYF
TGTGCCAGTAGTACCCGGACAGGGGGCGGAAACACCATATATTTT
>NA|TRBV15|TRBJ2-7|TRBD2
CATSRDSPGGGPAYEQYF
TGTGCCACCAGCAGAGACTCACCCGGGGGGGGACCGGCCTACGAGCAGTACTTC
>once|TRBV6-5|TRBJ1-2|TRBD1
CASSYSIYDREGGYTF
TGTGCCAGCAGTTACTCTATTTACGACAGGGAAGGAGGCTACACCTTC
>NA|TRBV20-1|TRBJ2-7|NA
CSAQTSYEQYF
TGCAGTGCTCAGACAAGCTACGAGCAGTACTTC
>NA|TRBV5-4|TRBJ2-2|TRBD1
CASSLGAGGTGELFF
TGTGCCAGCAGCTTGGGGGCAGGGGGCACCGGGGAGCTGTTTTTT
>NA|TRBV3-1/TRBV3-2|TRBJ1-1|NA
CASSLGQILNTEAFF
TGTGCCAGCAGCCTTGGACAGATACTGAACACTGAAGCTTTCTTT
>few|TRBV19|TRBJ2-6|TRBD1
CASSIETGTGANVLTF
TGTGCCAGTAGTATTGAGACAGGGACTGGGGCCAACGTCCTGACTTTC